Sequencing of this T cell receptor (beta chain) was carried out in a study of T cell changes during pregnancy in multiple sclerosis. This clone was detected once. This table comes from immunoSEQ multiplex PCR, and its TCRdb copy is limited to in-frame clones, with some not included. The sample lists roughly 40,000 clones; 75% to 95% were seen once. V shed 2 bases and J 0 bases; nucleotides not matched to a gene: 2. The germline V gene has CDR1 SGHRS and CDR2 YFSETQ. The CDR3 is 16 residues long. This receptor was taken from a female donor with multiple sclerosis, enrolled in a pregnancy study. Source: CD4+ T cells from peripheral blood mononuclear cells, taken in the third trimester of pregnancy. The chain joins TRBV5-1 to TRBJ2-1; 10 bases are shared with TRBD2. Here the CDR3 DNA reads TGCGCCAGCAGCTTTACTAGCGGGACCTCCTACAATGAGCAGTTCTTC. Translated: CASSFTSGTSYNEQFF.